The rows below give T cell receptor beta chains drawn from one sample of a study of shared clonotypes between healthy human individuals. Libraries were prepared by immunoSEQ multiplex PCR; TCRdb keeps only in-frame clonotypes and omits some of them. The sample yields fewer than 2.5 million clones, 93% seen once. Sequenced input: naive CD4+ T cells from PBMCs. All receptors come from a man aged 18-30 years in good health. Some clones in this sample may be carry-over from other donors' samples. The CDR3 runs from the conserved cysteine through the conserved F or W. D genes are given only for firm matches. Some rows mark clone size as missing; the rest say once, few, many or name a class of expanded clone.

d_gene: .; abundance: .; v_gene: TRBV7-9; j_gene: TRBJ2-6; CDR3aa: CASSPGGANVLTF; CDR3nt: TGTGCCAGCAGCCCAGGTGGGGCCAACGTCCTGACTTTC
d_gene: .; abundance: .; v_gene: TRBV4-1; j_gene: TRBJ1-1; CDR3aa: CASSQEAQNTEAFF; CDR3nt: TGCGCCAGCAGCCAAGAAGCCCAGAACACTGAAGCTTTCTTT
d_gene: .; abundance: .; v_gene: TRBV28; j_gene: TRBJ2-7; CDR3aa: CASSLKGRDEQYF; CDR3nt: TGTGCCAGCAGTTTAAAGGGACGTGACGAGCAGTACTTC
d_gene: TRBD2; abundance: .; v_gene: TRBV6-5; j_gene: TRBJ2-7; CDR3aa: CASRRASGPYEQYF; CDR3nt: TGTGCCAGCAGAAGGGCTAGCGGCCCCTACGAGCAGTACTTC
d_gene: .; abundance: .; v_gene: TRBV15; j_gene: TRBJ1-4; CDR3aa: CATSSPAGTLIEDEKLFF; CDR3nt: TGTGCCACCAGCAGCCCTGCCGGGACCCTGATTGAGGATGAAAAACTGTTTTTT
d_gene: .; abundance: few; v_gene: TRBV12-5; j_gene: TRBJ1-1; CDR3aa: CASGFEGRMNTEAFF; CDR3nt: TGTGCTAGTGGTTTTGAAGGCCGGATGAACACTGAAGCTTTCTTT
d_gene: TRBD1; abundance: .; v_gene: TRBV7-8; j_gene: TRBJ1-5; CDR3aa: CASSPQGARSNQPQHF; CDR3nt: TGTGCCAGCAGCCCACAGGGGGCGAGGAGCAATCAGCCCCAGCATTTT
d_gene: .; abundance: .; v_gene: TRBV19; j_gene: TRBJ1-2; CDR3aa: CASSPTGGNYGYTF; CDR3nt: TGTGCCAGTAGCCCAACAGGAGGGAACTATGGCTACACCTTC
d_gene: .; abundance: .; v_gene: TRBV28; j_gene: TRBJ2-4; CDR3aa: CASSWGTIPDIQYF; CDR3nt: TGTGCCAGCAGTTGGGGGACCATCCCGGACATTCAGTACTTC
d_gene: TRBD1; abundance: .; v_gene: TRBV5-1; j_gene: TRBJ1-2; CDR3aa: CASSAGQGGDGYTF; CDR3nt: TGCGCCAGCAGCGCCGGACAGGGTGGAGATGGCTACACCTTC
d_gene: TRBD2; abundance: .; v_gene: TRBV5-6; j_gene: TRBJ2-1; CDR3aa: CASSLVLLAGDAEQFF; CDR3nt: TGTGCCAGCAGCTTGGTTTTGTTAGCGGGAGACGCTGAGCAGTTCTTC
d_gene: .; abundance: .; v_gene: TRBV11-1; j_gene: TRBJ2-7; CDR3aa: CASRLGGDEQYF; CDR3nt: TGTGCCAGCAGACTAGGGGGAGACGAGCAGTACTTC
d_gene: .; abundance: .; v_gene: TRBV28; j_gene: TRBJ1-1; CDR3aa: CASSLWGGQTEAFF; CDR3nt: TGTGCCAGCAGTTTATGGGGGGGCCAGACTGAAGCTTTCTTT
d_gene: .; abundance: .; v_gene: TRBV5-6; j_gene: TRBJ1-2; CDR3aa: CASSRSPGQPSLYGYTF; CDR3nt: TGTGCCAGCAGCCGATCTCCCGGACAGCCTTCCCTCTATGGCTACACCTTC
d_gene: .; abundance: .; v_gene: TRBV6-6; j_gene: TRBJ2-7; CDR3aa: CASSYKGLPYEQYF; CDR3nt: TGTGCCAGCAGTTACAAGGGCTTGCCCTACGAGCAGTACTTC
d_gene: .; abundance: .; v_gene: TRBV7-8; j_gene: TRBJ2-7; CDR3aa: CASSFTRATEQYF; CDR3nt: TGTGCCAGCAGCTTCACAAGGGCGACCGAGCAGTACTTC
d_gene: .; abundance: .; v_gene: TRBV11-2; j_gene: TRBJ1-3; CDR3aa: CASSFSFGPGNTIYF; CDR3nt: TGTGCCAGCAGCTTTTCTTTCGGGCCTGGAAACACCATATATTTT
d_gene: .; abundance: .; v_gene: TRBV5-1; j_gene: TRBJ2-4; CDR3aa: CASTYDFGRAKNIQYF; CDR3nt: TGCGCCAGCACTTATGATTTTGGGAGAGCCAAAAACATTCAGTACTTC
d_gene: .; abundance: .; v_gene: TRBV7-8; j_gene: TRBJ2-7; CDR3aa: CASSFGRTYSYEQYF; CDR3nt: TGTGCCAGCAGCTTTGGCAGGACTTACTCCTACGAGCAGTACTTC
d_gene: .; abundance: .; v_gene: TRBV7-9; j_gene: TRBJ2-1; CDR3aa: CASSFRTGEYEQFF; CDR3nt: TGTGCCAGCAGCTTTCGAACGGGAGAGTATGAGCAGTTCTTC
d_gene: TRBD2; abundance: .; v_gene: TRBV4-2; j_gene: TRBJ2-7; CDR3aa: CASSQGTSGYEQYF; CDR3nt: TGTGCCAGCAGCCAAGGCACTAGCGGTTACGAGCAGTACTTC
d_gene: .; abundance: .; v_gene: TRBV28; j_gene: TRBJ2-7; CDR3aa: CASSGPSHLYEQYF; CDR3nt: TGTGCCAGCAGCGGCCCTTCGCACCTCTACGAGCAGTACTTC
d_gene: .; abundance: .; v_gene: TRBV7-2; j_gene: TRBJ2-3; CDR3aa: CASSNRGLRSVGDTDTQYF; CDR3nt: TGTGCCAGCAGTAACCGGGGACTGCGAAGCGTAGGGGACACAGATACGCAGTATTTT
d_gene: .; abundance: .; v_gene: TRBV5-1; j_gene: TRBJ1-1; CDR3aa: CASSLRGDDTEAFF; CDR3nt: TGCGCCAGCAGCTTGCGAGGGGACGACACTGAAGCTTTCTTT
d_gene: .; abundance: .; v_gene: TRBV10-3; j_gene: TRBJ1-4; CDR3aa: CAISESLGVGNEKLFF; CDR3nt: TGTGCCATCAGTGAGTCGTTGGGGGTCGGTAATGAAAAACTGTTTTTT
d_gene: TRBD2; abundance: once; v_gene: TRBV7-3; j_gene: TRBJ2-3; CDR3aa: CASTQGLAGLDTQYF; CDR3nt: TGTGCCAGCACCCAGGGACTAGCGGGACTGGATACGCAGTATTTT